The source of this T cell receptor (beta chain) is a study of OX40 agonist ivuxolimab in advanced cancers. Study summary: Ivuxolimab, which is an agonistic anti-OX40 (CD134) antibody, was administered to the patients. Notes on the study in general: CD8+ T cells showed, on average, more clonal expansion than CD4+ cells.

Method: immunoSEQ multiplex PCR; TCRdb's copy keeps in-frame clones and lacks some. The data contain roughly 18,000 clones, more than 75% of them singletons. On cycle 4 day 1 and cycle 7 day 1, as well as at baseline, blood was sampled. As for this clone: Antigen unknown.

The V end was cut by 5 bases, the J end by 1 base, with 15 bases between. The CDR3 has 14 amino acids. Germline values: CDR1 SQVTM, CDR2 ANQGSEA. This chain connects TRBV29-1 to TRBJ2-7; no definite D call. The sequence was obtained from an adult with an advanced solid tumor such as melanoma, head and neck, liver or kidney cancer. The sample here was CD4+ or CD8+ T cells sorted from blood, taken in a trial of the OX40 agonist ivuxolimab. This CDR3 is CSVKITGSSYEQYF. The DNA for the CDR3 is TGCAGCGTTAAAATTACCGGATCATCCTACGAGCAGTACTTC.